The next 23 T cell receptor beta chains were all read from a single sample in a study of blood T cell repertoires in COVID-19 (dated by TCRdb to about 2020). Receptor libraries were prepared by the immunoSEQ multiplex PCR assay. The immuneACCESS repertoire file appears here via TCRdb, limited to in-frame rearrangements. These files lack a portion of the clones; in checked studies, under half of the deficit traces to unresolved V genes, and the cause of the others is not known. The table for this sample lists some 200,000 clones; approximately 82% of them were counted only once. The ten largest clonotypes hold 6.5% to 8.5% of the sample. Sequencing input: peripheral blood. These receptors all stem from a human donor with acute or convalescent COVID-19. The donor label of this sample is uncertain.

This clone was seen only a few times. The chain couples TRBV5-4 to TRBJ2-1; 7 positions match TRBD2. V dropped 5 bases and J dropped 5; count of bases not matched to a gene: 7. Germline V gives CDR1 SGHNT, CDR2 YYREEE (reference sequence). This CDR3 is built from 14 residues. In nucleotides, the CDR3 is TGTGCCAGCAGGGCTACCCGGGGGGACAATGAGCAGTTCTTC. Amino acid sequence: CASRATRGDNEQFF.

Here the CDR3 reads CASSLTGVRSDTQYF. In DNA form, the CDR3 reads TGCGCCAGCAGTTTGACAGGGGTGAGGTCAGATACGCAGTATTTT. The gene calls are TRBV5-1 and TRBJ2-3; 8 bases are shared with TRBD1. The germline V gene has CDR1 SGHRS and CDR2 YFSETQ. CDR3 size: 15 residues. The V and J ends lost 5 bases and 4 bases, in that order; junction bases with no gene match: 9.

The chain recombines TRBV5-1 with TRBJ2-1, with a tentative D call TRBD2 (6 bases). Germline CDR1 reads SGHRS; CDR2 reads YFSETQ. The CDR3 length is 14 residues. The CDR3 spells CASAGLGNYNEQFF. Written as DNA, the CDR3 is TGCGCGAGCGCGGGGCTTGGGAACTACAATGAGCAGTTCTTC.

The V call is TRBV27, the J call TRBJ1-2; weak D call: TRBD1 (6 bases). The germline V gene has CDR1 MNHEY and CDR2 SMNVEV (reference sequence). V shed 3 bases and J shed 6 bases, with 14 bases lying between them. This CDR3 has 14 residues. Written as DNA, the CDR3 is TGTGCCAGCAGTTTCTGGGGGCGCGGCGATGGCTACACCTTC. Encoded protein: CASSFWGRGDGYTF.

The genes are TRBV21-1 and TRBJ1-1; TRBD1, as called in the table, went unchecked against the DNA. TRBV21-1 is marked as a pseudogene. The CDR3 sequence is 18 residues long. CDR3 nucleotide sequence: TGTGCCAGCAGCAGCCGACCCGGGACAGGGGCTTTGAACACTGAAGCTTTCTTT. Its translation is CASSSRPGTGALNTEAFF.

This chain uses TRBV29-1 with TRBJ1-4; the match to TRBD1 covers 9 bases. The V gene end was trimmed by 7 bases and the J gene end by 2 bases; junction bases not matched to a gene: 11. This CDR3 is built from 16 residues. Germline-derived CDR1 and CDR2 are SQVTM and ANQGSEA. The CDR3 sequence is CSALKTGGFTNEKLFF. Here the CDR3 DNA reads TGCAGCGCACTAAAGACAGGGGGTTTTACTAATGAAAAACTGTTTTTT. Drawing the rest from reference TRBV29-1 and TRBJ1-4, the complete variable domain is SAVISQKPSRDICQRGTSLTIQCQVDSQVTMMFWYRQQPGQSLTLIATANQGSEATYESGFVIDKFPISRPNLTFSTLTVSNMSPEDSSIYLCSALKTGGFTNEKLFFGSGTQLSVL.

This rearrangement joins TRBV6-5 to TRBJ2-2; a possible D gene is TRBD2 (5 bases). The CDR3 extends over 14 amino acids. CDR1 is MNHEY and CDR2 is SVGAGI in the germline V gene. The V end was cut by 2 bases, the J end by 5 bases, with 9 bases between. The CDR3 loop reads CASSYTERTGELFF. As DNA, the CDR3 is TGTGCCAGCAGTTACACGGAGCGGACCGGGGAGCTGTTTTTT.

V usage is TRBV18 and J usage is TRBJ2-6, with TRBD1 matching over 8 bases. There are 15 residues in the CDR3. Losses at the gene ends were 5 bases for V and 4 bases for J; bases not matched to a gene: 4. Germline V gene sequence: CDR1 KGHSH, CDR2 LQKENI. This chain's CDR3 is CASSSTGAGANVLTF. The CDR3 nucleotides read TGTGCCAGCTCATCGACAGGGGCGGGGGCCAACGTCCTGACTTTC.

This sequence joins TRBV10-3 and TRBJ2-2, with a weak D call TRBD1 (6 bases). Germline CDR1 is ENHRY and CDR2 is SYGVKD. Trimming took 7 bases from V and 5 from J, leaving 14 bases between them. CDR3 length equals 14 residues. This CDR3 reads CAIKTGSGTGELFF. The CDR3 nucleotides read TGTGCCATCAAGACAGGATCGGGGACCGGGGAGCTGTTTTTT.

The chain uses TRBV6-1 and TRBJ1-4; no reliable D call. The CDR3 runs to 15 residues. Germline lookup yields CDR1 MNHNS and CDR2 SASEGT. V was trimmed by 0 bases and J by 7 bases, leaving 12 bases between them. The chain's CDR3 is CASSEARLRREKLFF. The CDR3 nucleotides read TGTGCCAGCAGTGAAGCGCGGCTAAGGCGTGAAAAACTGTTTTTT.

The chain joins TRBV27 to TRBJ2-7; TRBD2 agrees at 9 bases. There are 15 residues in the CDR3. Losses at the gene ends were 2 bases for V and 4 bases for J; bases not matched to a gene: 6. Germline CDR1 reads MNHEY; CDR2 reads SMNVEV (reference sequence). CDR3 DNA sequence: TGTGCCAGCAGTTTAGGCCTAGCGGGAAGATACGAGCAGTACTTC. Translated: CASSLGLAGRYEQYF.

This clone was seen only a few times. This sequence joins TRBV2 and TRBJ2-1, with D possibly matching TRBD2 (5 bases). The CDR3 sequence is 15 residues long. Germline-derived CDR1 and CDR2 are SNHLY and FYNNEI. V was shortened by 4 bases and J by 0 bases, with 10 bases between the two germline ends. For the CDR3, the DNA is TGTGCCAGCAGTGCGGGGTTTAGCTCCTACAATGAGCAGTTCTTC. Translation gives CASSAGFSSYNEQFF.

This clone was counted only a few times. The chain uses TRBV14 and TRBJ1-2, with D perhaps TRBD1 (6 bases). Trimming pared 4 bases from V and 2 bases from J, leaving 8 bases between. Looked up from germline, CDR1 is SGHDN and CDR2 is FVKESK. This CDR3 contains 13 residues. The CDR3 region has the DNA TGTGCCAGCAGCCTCCAGGGGAACTATGGCTACACCTTC. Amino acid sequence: CASSLQGNYGYTF.

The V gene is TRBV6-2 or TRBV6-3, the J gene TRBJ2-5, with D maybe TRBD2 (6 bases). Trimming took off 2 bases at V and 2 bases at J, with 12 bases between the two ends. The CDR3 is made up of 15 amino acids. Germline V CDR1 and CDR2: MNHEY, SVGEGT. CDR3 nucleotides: TGTGCCAGCAGTTACCCACGGGGAGGTCAAGAGACCCAGTACTTC. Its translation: CASSYPRGGQETQYF.

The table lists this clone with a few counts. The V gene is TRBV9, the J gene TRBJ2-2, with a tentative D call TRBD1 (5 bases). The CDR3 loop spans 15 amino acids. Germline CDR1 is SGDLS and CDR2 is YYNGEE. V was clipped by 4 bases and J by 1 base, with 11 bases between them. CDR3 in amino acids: CASSPRQGNTGELFF. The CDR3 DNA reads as TGTGCCAGCAGCCCCCGTCAGGGGAACACCGGGGAGCTGTTTTTT.

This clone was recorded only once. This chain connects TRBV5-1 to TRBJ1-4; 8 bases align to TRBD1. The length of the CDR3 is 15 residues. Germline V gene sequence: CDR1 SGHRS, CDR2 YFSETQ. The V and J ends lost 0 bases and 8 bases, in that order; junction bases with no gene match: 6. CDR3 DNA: TGCGCCAGCAGCTTGGGAGACAGGGGTGGAGAAAAACTGTTTTTT. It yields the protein CASSLGDRGGEKLFF.

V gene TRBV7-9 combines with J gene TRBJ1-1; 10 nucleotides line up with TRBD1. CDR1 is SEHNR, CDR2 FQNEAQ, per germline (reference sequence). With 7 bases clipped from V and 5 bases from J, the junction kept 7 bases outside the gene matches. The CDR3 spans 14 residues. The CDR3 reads CASNRQGASTEAFF. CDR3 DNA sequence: TGTGCCAGCAACCGACAGGGGGCGAGTACTGAAGCTTTCTTT. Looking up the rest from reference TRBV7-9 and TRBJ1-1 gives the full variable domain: DTGVSQNPRHKITKRGQNVTFRCDPISEHNRLYWYRQTLGQGPEFLTYFQNEAQLEKSRLLSDRFSAERPKGSFSTLEIQRTEQGDSAMYLCASNRQGASTEAFFGQGTRLTVV.

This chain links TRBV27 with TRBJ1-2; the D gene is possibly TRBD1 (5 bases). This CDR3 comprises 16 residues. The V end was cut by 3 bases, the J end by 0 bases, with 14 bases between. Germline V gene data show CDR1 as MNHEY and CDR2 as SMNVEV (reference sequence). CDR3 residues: CASSFTQGPANYGYTF. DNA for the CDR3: TGTGCCAGCAGTTTCACCCAGGGCCCAGCTAACTATGGCTACACCTTC.

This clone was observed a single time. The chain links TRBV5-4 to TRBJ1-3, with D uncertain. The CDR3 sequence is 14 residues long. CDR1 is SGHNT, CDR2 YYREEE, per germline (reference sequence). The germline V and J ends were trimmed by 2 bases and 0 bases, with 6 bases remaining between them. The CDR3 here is CASSFMSSGNTIYF. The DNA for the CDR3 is TGTGCCAGCAGCTTCATGAGCTCTGGAAACACCATATATTTT.

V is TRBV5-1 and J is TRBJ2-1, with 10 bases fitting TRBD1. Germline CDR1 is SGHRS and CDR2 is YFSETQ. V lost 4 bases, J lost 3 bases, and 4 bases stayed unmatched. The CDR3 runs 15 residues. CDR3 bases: TGCGCCAGCAGCGGGGGACAGGGGTTCTACAATGAGCAGTTCTTC. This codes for CASSGGQGFYNEQFF.

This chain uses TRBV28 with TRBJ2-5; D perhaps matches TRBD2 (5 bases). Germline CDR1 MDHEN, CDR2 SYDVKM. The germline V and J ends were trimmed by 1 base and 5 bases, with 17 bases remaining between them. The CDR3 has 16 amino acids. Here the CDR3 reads CASSLSGVTRTETQYF. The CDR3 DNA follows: TGTGCCAGCAGTTTATCCGGGGTGACACGCACGGAGACCCAGTACTTC. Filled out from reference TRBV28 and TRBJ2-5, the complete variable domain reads DVKVTQSSRYLVKRTGEKVFLECVQDMDHENMFWYRQDPGLGLRLIYFSYDVKMKEKGDIPEGYSVSREKKERFSLILESASTNQTSMYLCASSLSGVTRTETQYFGPGTRLLVL.

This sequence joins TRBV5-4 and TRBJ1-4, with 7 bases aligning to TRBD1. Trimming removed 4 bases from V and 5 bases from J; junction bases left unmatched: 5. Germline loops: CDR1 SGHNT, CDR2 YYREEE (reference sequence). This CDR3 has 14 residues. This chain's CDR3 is CASSRTGRNEKLFF. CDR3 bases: TGTGCCAGCAGCCGGACAGGAAGGAATGAAAAACTGTTTTTT.

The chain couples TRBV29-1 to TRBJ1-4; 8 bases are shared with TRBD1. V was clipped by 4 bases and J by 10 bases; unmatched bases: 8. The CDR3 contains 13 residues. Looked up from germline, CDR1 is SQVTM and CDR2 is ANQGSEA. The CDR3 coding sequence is TGCAGCGTTGTAGAACAGGGGGACGGAAAACTGTTTTTT. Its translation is CSVVEQGDGKLFF.